The T cell receptor (beta chain) described here comes from a study of cytomegalovirus exposure and HLA in healthy donors. Study findings and constraints: An apparent linkage of common viral pathogens to several of the most significant clusters emerged in a later analysis. Several V segments, TRBV6-2 and TRBV6-3 among them, could not be told apart and were dropped.

With 60 Vbeta and 13 Jbeta primers, the PCR was carried out. The assay was immunoSEQ multiplex PCR, and TCRdb's table has in-frame clones only and misses some. The data show fewer than 200,000 clones, under 80% seen once. For this clone: Its antigen is not known.

The V gene lost 0 bases and the J gene lost 7 bases, with 30 bases spanning the gap. The CDR3 runs 19 residues. The germline V gene has CDR1 GTSNPN and CDR2 SVGIG (reference sequence). This rearrangement joins TRBV30 to TRBJ1-2, with a possible D match to TRBD1 (6 bases). Sequencing was performed on PBMCs. The sequence came from a human donor in good health. The CDR3 loop reads CAWSVLIWGAGGSGGGYTF. CDR3 DNA sequence: TGTGCCTGGAGTGTACTTATCTGGGGGGCCGGGGGTTCGGGAGGTGGCTACACCTTC.